This T cell receptor (beta chain) originates from a study of T cells in Graves' hyperthyroidism and ophthalmopathy. Based on clinical symptoms, serum thyroxine and TRAb, thyroid ultrasound and orbital computed tomography, diagnoses were reached. General observations from the study: Classification by a 13 V-J model distinguished ophthalmopathy from stable hyperthyroidism. The model anticipated ophthalmopathy a median around six months pre-onset.

The CDR3 regions of TCR beta were amplified from RNA transcripts. First-round RT-PCR with HTBI primers amplified the TCR CDR3 region. From the multiplex PCR reads, TCRdb called clonotypes with MiXCR, one entry per CDR3 protein. This table has more than 550,000 distinct CDR3 sequences, less than 45% appearing once. On this clonotype itself: What it binds is unknown.

The sequenced sample was peripheral blood or thyroid tissue (not recorded which). This TCR derives from an adult man with Graves' disease, either hyperthyroidism or ophthalmopathy (not recorded which).

CDR3: CSVEFGYGTYEQYF. In DNA form, the CDR3 reads TGCAGCGTTGAGTTTGGGTACGGAACCTACGAGCAGTACTTC. The rearrangement joins TRBV29-1 to TRBJ2-7; D unresolved. This CDR3 region has 14 residues. Germline lookup yields CDR1 SQVTM and CDR2 ANQGSEA. V was clipped by 3 bases and J by 2 bases, with 14 bases between them.